The 17 T cell receptor beta chains below come from one sample, sequenced in a study of T cell repertoires in cytomegalovirus infection. Their target antigens are unknown. One entry per CDR3 protein, called by TCRdb with MiXCR from the reads. The data contain roughly 990,000 distinct CDR3 sequences, 30% to 40% of them singletons. This specimen was cultured CD8+ T cells from PBMCs, taken from culture after CMV antigen stimulation. The source is a human donor in good health (CMV status not recorded). Some clones in this sample may be carry-over from other donors' samples.

This clonotype has only a few counts. The chain employs TRBV10-3 and TRBJ2-2, with 7 positions matching TRBD2. The germline V gene has CDR1 ENHRY and CDR2 SYGVKD. The J segment lost 0 bases and the V segment lost 6 bases, leaving 4 bases of the junction unmatched. This CDR3 spans 15 amino acids. The CDR3 sequence is CAIRRDYPNTGELFF. The CDR3 DNA follows: TGTGCCATCAGACGGGACTACCCGAACACCGGGGAGCTGTTTTTT.

In the case of this clonotype: A much larger clone lies one base from this, so it may be a read error. The chain recombines TRBV7-2 with TRBJ2-7; 9 nucleotides line up with TRBD1. The CDR3 runs 15 residues. Germline CDR1 SGHTA, CDR2 FQGNSA. The CDR3 here is CVSSLVGQGAYEQYF. The CDR3 region has the DNA TGTGTCAGCAGCTTAGTGGGACAGGGAGCCTACGAGCAGTACTTC.

The chain links TRBV20-1 to TRBJ1-3; unclear D gene. V shed 0 bases and J shed 7 bases, with 13 bases lying between them. The CDR3 spans 14 residues. From germline, CDR1 is DFQATT and CDR2 SNEGSKA (reference sequence). This CDR3 reads CSAREARTRNTIYF. As DNA, the CDR3 is TGCAGTGCTAGAGAGGCCAGGACCCGGAACACCATATATTTT.

This clonotype was picked up many times. Here the CDR3 reads CASSDSSGGADTQYF. CDR3 coding DNA: TGTGCCAGCAGTGACTCTAGCGGGGGGGCAGATACGCAGTATTTT. The rearrangement links TRBV6-4 to TRBJ2-3; 11 bases line up with TRBD2. This CDR3 region has 15 residues. Germline V gene lookup returns CDR1 MRHNA and CDR2 SNTAGT. V was clipped by 0 bases and J by 4 bases; unmatched bases: 0.

This clonotype was picked up a small number of times. The CDR3 region is CSVEGLAGGSSTYNEQFF. The CDR3 nucleotides are TGCAGCGTTGAGGGACTAGCGGGGGGCTCATCCACCTACAATGAGCAGTTCTTC. This chain joins TRBV29-1 and TRBJ2-1; 15 bases line up with TRBD2. Losses at the gene ends were 3 bases for V and 2 bases for J; bases not matched to a gene: 8. CDR1 and CDR2 from the germline V gene are SQVTM and ANQGSEA. This CDR3 spans 18 amino acids.

The chain combines TRBV9 with TRBJ2-5; perhaps TRBD2 as D (6 bases). Trimming removed 2 bases at V and 5 bases at J, with 19 bases between. The CDR3 totals 16 residues. Germline CDR1 SGDLS, CDR2 YYNGEE. The CDR3 here is CASSVRSGPAGETQYF. In nucleotides, the CDR3 is TGTGCCAGCAGCGTTCGTAGCGGTCCTGCAGGGGAGACCCAGTACTTC.

This clonotype was counted only a few times. At one end the junction does not follow the germline gene, possibly because of a read error. The gene calls are TRBV7-6 and TRBJ1-4, with unresolved D. CDR3 size: 11 residues. Germline V lookup: CDR1 SGHVS, CDR2 FNYEAQ. In DNA, the CDR3 is TGTGCCAGCAGCTTTGGTGAAAAAATGTTTTTT. Encoded protein: CASSFGEKMFF.

There are a few counts of this clonotype. The chain joins TRBV6-2 or TRBV6-3 to TRBJ1-5; D might be TRBD1 (5 bases). Germline CDR1 is MNHEY and CDR2 is SVGEGT. The CDR3 runs 18 residues. V lost 2 bases and J 0 bases, leaving 17 bases between the germline ends. The chain's CDR3 is CASSYRGEGSYSNQPQHF. CDR3 DNA sequence: TGTGCCAGCAGTTACAGAGGGGAAGGATCCTATAGCAATCAGCCCCAGCATTTT.

The chain uses TRBV18 and TRBJ1-5, with D unclear. This CDR3 comprises 12 residues. CDR1 and CDR2 (germline): KGHSH, LQKENI. Between the trimmed V and J ends, which lost 2 bases and 7 bases, there was a span of 6 bases. CDR3 nucleotide sequence: TGTGCCAGCTCACCAAGAAGGCAGCCCCAGCATTTT. This encodes CASSPRRQPQHF. Full variable domain (outside the CDR3, taken from reference TRBV18 and TRBJ1-5): NAGVMQNPRHLVRRRGQEARLRCSPMKGHSHVYWYRQLPEEGLKFMVYLQKENIIDESGMPKERFSAEFPKEGPSILRIQQVVRGDSAAYFCASSPRRQPQHFGDGTRLSIL.

This clonotype was recorded at least ten times. The gene calls are TRBV7-2 and TRBJ2-3; TRBD2 agrees at 8 bases. The CDR3 is made up of 14 amino acids. Per the germline V gene, CDR1 is SGHTA and CDR2 is FQGNSA. The junction had 0 bases not matched to a gene; V was cut back by 0 bases and J by 4 bases. CDR3 loop: CASSLAAGADTQYF. As DNA, the CDR3 is TGTGCCAGCAGCTTAGCAGCGGGGGCAGATACGCAGTATTTT.

This chain links TRBV7-8 with TRBJ2-7; 16 nucleotides align to TRBD2. This CDR3 has 17 amino acids. After removal of 4 bases from V and 5 bases from J, the junction contained 8 bases not matched to a gene. Germline loops: CDR1 SGHVS, CDR2 FQNEAQ. The CDR3 loop is CASSSLGTSGGANEQYF. DNA of the CDR3: TGTGCCAGCAGCTCACTGGGGACTAGCGGGGGGGCCAACGAGCAGTACTTC.

This chain links TRBV18 with TRBJ1-2, with no clear D. V gave up 2 bases and J gave up 5 bases, with 15 bases separating them. Germline lookup yields CDR1 KGHSH and CDR2 LQKENI. The CDR3 runs 15 residues. The CDR3 DNA follows: TGTGCCAGCTCACCAGAGGACGTTGGGAAGTATGGCTACACCTTC. It encodes CASSPEDVGKYGYTF.

The V and J genes are TRBV27 and TRBJ1-2; possibly TRBD1 for D (5 bases). The V end was cut by 5 bases, the J end by 0 bases, with 13 bases between. The CDR3 consists of 15 residues. Germline loops: CDR1 MNHEY, CDR2 SMNVEV (reference sequence). CDR3 bases: TGTGCCAGCAGTCCTAGGGGAGGATCTAACTATGGCTACACCTTC. Translation: CASSPRGGSNYGYTF.

This clonotype has only a few counts. This sequence joins TRBV10-2 and TRBJ1-4; TRBD1 is a possible D gene (6 bases). Trimming removed 2 bases from V and 0 bases from J, with 22 bases in between. Germline CDR1 and CDR2: WSHSY and SAAADI. This CDR3 region has 20 residues. For the CDR3, the DNA is TGCGCCAGCAGTGAGCCTATTCTTCGGATGCAGGGGACAACTAATGAAAAACTGTTTTTT. Translating gives CASSEPILRMQGTTNEKLFF.

The chain links TRBV10-3 to TRBJ2-1, with D possibly TRBD2 on 6 matching bases. Germline V gives CDR1 ENHRY, CDR2 SYGVKD. Trimming took off 10 bases at V and 1 base at J, with 11 bases between the two ends. CDR3 size: 13 residues. The CDR3 here is CATQAGSYNEQFF. The CDR3 nucleotides read TGTGCCACACAAGCGGGTTCCTACAATGAGCAGTTCTTC.

In regard to this clonotype: This may be a read error: a much more frequent sequence differs by one nucleotide. CDR3 nucleotides: TGTGCCAGCAACTTAACCCTAGCGGGGGTTAATGAGCAGTTCTTC. Its translation: CASNLTLAGVNEQFF. This sequence joins TRBV7-2 and TRBJ2-1; TRBD2 aligns across 10 bases. Germline V gene sequence: CDR1 SGHTA, CDR2 FQGNSA. CDR3 length: 15 amino acids. Looking up the rest from reference TRBV7-2 and TRBJ2-1 gives the full variable domain: GAGVSQSPSNKVTEKGKDVELRCDPISGHTALYWYRQSLGQGLEFLIYFQGNSAPDKSGLPSDRFSAERTGGSVSTLTIQRTQQEDSAVYLCASNLTLAGVNEQFFGPGTRLTVL.

The CDR3 DNA is TGTGCCAGCTCACCAACCATAGAGGTCACAGATACGCAGTATTTT. It codes for CASSPTIEVTDTQYF. The rearrangement links TRBV18 to TRBJ2-3; D unresolved. CDR1 is KGHSH and CDR2 is LQKENI in the germline V gene. Trimming cost V 2 bases and J 2 bases, with 11 bases left between them. The CDR3 has 15 amino acids.